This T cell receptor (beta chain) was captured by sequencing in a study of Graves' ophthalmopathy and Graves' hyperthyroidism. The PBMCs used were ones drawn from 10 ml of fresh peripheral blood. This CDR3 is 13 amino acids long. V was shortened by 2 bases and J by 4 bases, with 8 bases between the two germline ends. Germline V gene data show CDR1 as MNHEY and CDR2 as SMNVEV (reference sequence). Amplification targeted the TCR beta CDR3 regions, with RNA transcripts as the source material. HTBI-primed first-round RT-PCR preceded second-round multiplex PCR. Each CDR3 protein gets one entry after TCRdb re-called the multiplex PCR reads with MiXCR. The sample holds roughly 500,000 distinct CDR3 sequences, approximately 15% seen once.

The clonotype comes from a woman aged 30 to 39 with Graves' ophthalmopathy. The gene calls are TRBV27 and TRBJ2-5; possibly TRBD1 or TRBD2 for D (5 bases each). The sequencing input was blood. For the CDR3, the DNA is TGTGCCAGCAGTTTAGACGGGGCAGAGACCCAGTACTTC. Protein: CASSLDGAETQYF.